This T cell receptor (beta chain) was obtained from a study of T cells in women clearing cervical HPV infection. Study-level background: For cases, blood was sampled a median around 150 days after lesion detection, interquartile range roughly 90 to 230 days.

Here immunoSEQ multiplex PCR was the method, and the copy in TCRdb shows in-frame clones only, minus some. The sample table sets out tens of thousands of clones. Germline V gene data show CDR1 as SGHNT and CDR2 as YYREEE (reference sequence). This CDR3 spans 14 amino acids. Note on this clone: Sequence at one end of the junction differs from germline and may be a read error. The read ends 3 residues early relative to the CDR3; the germline J gene fills the gap. The identical CDR3 is also encoded by other nucleotide sequences in the sample.

Sequenced sample: blood buffy coat. This receptor was obtained from a woman between 18 and 70 years old with a cervical HPV16 infection that either progressed to CIN3+ or cleared (not recorded which). This chain joins TRBV5-4 and TRBJ1-3, with 9 bases lining up with TRBD1. CDR3 protein: CASSRTGEENTIYF. The sequenced part of the CDR3 DNA is TGTGCCAGCAGTCGGACAGGGGAAGAAAACACG.